This passage covers 9 T cell receptor beta chains from one sample sequenced in a study of blood T cell repertoires in COVID-19. TCRdb's table, derived via immunoSEQ multiplex PCR, lists solely in-frame clones and lacks some. The repertoire has about 90,000 clones, about two thirds of them found once; the top ten carry roughly 14%. Sequenced input: peripheral blood. The receptors come from a woman of 80 years or more with acute or convalescent COVID-19.

The chain has TRBV7-2 and TRBJ1-2, with D unclear. V lost 5 bases, J lost 3 bases, and 19 bases lay in between. The CDR3 contains 16 residues. Germline CDR1 and CDR2: SGHTA and FQGNSA. This chain's CDR3 is CASSPEGGRPDYGYTF. Written as DNA, the CDR3 is TGTGCCAGCAGCCCCGAGGGTGGCAGGCCCGACTATGGCTACACCTTC. Variable domain in full (rest from reference TRBV7-2 and TRBJ1-2): GAGVSQSPSNKVTEKGKDVELRCDPISGHTALYWYRQSLGQGLEFLIYFQGNSAPDKSGLPSDRFSAERTGGSVSTLTIQRTQQEDSAVYLCASSPEGGRPDYGYTFGSGTRLTVV.

V and J are TRBV7-2 and TRBJ2-5, with 7 bases aligning to TRBD1. V lost 0 bases to trimming and J lost 3 bases; unmatched junction nucleotides: 7. Germline V gene lookup returns CDR1 SGHTA and CDR2 FQGNSA. The CDR3 extends over 16 amino acids. CDR3 in amino acids: CASSLAAGGREETQYF. CDR3 coding DNA: TGTGCCAGCAGCTTAGCGGCAGGGGGACGGGAAGAGACCCAGTACTTC.

This clone was seen a handful of times. This chain links TRBV4-2 with TRBJ2-1; 7 nucleotides line up with TRBD1. Germline V gives CDR1 LGHNA, CDR2 YNFKEQ. The CDR3 is 14 amino acids. V dropped 4 bases and J dropped 7; count of bases not matched to a gene: 7. DNA for the CDR3: TGTGCCAGCAGCCGGGGACAGCCGCTTAATGAGCAGTTCTTC. Translated, it gives CASSRGQPLNEQFF.

V usage is TRBV9 and J usage is TRBJ1-2; TRBD1 might be the D (5 bases). V lost 4 bases and J lost 3, with 10 bases in between. CDR3 size: 13 residues. Looked up from germline, CDR1 is SGDLS and CDR2 is YYNGEE. CDR3 residues: CASSRWGDYGYTF. DNA of the CDR3: TGTGCCAGCAGCCGATGGGGCGACTATGGCTACACCTTC.

The rearrangement links TRBV21-1 to TRBJ1-5. TRBV21-1 represents a pseudogene. CDR3 length: 14 amino acids. CDR3 in DNA: TGTGCCAGCAGCAAAGGCCGGGGGACTCAGCCCCAGCATTTT. Protein sequence: CASSKGRGTQPQHF.

The V gene is TRBV5-1, the J gene TRBJ2-1; D is unresolved. The V gene lost 1 base and the J gene lost 2 bases, with 10 bases spanning the gap. Looked up from germline, CDR1 is SGHRS and CDR2 is YFSETQ. This CDR3 has 15 residues. The CDR3 nucleotides read TGCGCCAGCAGCTTGAATAGCTTCACCTACAATGAGCAGTTCTTC. Encoded protein: CASSLNSFTYNEQFF.

The rearrangement uses TRBV28 and TRBJ1-4; the match to TRBD1 covers 7 bases. The CDR3 runs 14 residues. Germline V gene sequence: CDR1 MDHEN, CDR2 SYDVKM. V lost 3 bases to trimming and J lost 8 bases; unmatched junction nucleotides: 6. This chain's CDR3 is CASSFPGQREKLFF. The CDR3 DNA sequence: TGTGCCAGCAGTTTCCCGGGACAGAGGGAAAAACTGTTTTTT.

V usage is TRBV5-4 and J usage is TRBJ1-2; D remains unclear. Per germline, CDR1 SGHNT and CDR2 YYREEE (reference sequence). The CDR3 has 12 amino acids. V shed 4 bases and J shed 7 bases, with 11 bases lying between them. CDR3 region: CASSILGGGYTF. The DNA for the CDR3 is TGTGCCAGCAGCATCCTAGGCGGTGGCTACACCTTC.

CDR3 sequence reads: CASSSPRVRLTDTQYF. CDR3 sequence (DNA): TGTGCCAGCAGTTCCCCCAGGGTTAGGCTCACAGATACGCAGTATTTT. The chain couples TRBV28 to TRBJ2-3, with D possibly TRBD1 on 5 matching bases. The germline V gene has CDR1 MDHEN and CDR2 SYDVKM. Trimming took off 4 bases at V and 2 bases at J, with 16 bases between the two ends. This CDR3 has 16 residues.